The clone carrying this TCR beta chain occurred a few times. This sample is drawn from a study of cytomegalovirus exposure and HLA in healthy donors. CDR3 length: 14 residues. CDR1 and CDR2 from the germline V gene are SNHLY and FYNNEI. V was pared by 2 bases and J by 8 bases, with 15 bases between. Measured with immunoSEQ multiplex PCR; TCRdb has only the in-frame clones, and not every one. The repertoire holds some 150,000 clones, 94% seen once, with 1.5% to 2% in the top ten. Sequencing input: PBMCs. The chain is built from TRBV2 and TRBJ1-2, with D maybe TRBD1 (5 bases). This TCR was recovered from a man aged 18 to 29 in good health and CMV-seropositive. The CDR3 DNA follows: TGTGCCAGCAGTGAATTGGCAGGGCCTAGGGGCTACACCTTC. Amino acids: CASSELAGPRGYTF.